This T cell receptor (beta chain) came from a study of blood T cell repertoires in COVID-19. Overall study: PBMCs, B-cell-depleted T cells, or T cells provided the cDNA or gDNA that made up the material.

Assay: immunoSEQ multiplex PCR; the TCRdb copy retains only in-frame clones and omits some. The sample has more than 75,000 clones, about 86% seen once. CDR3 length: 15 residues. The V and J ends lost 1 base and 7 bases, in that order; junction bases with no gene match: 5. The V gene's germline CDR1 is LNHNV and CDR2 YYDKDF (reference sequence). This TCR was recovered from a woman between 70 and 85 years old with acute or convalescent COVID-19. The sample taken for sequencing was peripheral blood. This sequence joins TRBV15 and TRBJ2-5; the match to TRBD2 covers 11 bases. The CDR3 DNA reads TGTGCCACCAGCAGAGTCCTAGCGGGAGGTGGGACCCAGTACTTC. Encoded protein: CATSRVLAGGGTQYF.